This T cell receptor (beta chain) was captured in a study of vaccination and CD4 T cells after COVID-19. Across the study: The post-COVID sampling time was a median about 100 days after diagnosis, ranging from 35 to 161. The cells were exposed to overlapping spike peptides originating from SARS-CoV-2, HCoV-NL63, HCoV-OC43 and HCoV-229E for stimulation.

Study-level findings and limits: A relatively small number of convalescent patients were studied, and no early post-infection timepoints were included.

Trimming shortened V by 6 bases and J by 5 bases, and 6 bases separated the two germline ends. Germline CDR1 is WSHSY and CDR2 is SAAADI. CDR3 length: 11 amino acids. Treatment denoted: roughly ten-day PBMC culture with coronavirus spike peptide pools or control peptides (ViraFEST assay). Peptide pools at roughly 10 ug/ml, together with around 10 IU/ml IL-2, were added to cultures of about 2 million PBMCs per well. Remarks on this clonotype: As yet, its antigen is unknown.

The study sequenced cultured CD4+ T cell DNA using the Oncomine TCR Beta short-read assay. TCRdb itself ran the PCR reads through MiXCR, one entry per CDR3 protein. The sample records over 12,000 distinct CDR3 sequences, around two fifths being singletons. This TCR was sampled from a human donor with COVID-19. This rearrangement joins TRBV10-2 to TRBJ2-3; D is unresolved. Sequenced material: cultured CD4+ T cells from blood. The CDR3 region is CASSQKDTQYF. The CDR3 DNA is TGCGCCAGCAGCCAAAAAGATACGCAGTATTTT.